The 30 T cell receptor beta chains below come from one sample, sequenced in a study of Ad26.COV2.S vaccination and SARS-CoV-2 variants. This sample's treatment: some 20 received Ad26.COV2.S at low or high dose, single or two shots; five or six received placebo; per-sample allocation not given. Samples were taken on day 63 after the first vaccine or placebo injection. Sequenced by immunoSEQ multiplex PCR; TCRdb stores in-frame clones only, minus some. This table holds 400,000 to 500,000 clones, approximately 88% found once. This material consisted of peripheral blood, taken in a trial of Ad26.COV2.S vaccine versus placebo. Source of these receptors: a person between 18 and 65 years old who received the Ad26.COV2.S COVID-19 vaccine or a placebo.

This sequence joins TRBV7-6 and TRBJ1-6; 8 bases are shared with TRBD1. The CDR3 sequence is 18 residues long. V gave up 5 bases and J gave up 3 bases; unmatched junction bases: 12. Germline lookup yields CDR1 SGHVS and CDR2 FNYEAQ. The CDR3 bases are TGTGCCAGCAGCCGTGACAGGGGCGACAGCTACTATAATTCACCCCTCCACTTT. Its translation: CASSRDRGDSYYNSPLHF.

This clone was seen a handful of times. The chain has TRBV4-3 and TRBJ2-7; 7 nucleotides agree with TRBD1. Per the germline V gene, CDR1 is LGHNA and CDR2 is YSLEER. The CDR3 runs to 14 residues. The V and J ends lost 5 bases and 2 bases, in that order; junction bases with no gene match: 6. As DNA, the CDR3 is TGCGCCAGCAGCTGTTGGGACAGCCCCTACGAGCAGTACTTC. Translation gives CASSCWDSPYEQYF.

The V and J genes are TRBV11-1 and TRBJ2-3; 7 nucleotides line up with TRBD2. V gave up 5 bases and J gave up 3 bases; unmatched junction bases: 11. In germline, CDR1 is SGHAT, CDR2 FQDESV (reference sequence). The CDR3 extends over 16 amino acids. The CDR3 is CASSDLGRGGTDTQYF. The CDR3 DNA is TGTGCCAGCAGCGATTTGGGGCGGGGAGGGACAGATACGCAGTATTTT.

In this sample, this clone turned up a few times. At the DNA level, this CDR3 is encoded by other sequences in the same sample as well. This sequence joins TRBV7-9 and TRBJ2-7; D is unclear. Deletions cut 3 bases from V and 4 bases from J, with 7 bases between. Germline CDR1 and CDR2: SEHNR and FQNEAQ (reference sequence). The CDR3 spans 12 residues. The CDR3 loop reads CASSLGSYEQYF. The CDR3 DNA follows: TGTGCCAGCAGCTTGGGTTCGTACGAGCAGTACTTC.

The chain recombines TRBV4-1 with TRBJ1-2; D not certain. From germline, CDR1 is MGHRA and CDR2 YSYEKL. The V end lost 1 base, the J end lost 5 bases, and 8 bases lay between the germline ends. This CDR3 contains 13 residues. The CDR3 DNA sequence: TGCGCCAGCAGCCAAGTTGTAGGGTATGGCTACACCTTC. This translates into CASSQVVGYGYTF.

The CDR3 DNA follows: TGTGCCAGCAGCGGGGGACAGGGGGTCGGAGTTATCGGCAATGAGCAGTTCTTC. This codes for CASSGGQGVGVIGNEQFF. The rearrangement links TRBV9 to TRBJ2-1; 11 nucleotides line up with TRBD1. V dropped 3 bases and J dropped 6; count of bases not matched to a gene: 14. This CDR3 spans 18 amino acids. From germline, CDR1 is SGDLS and CDR2 YYNGEE.

CDR3 sequence reads: CAWSVQGEGYEQYF. The CDR3 DNA reads TGTGCCTGGAGTGTACAAGGGGAGGGCTACGAGCAGTACTTC. The gene calls are TRBV30 and TRBJ2-7, with 7 bases aligning to TRBD2. V gave up 0 bases and J gave up 3 bases; unmatched junction bases: 5. Germline CDR1 GTSNPN, CDR2 SVGIG (reference sequence). The CDR3 is 14 residues long.

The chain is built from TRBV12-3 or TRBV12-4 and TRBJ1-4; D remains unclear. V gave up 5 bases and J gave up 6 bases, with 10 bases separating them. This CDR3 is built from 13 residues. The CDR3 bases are TGTGCCAGCAGTAACGGACCGGATGAAAAACTGTTTTTT. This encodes CASSNGPDEKLFF.

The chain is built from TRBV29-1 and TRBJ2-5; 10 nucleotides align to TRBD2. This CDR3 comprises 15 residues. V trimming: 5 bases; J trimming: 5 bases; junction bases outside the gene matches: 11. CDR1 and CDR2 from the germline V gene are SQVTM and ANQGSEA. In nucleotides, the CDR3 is TGCAGCGTTTCCAGCGGGGGGGCGGGCGGGGAGACCCAGTACTTC. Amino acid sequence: CSVSSGGAGGETQYF. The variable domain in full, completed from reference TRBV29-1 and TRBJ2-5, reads SAVISQKPSRDICQRGTSLTIQCQVDSQVTMMFWYRQQPGQSLTLIATANQGSEATYESGFVIDKFPISRPNLTFSTLTVSNMSPEDSSIYLCSVSSGGAGGETQYFGPGTRLLVL.

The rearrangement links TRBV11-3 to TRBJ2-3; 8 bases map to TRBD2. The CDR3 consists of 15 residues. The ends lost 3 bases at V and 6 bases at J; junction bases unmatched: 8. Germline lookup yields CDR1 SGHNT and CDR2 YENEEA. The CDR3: CASSFTGGAEDTQYF. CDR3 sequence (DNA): TGTGCCAGCAGCTTTACGGGGGGGGCGGAGGATACGCAGTATTTT.

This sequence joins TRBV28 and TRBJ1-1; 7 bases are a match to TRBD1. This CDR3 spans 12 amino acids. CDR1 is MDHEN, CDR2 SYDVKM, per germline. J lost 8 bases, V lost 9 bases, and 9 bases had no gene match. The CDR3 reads CASSMGQPEAFF. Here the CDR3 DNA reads TGTGCCAGTTCTATGGGACAGCCAGAAGCTTTCTTT.

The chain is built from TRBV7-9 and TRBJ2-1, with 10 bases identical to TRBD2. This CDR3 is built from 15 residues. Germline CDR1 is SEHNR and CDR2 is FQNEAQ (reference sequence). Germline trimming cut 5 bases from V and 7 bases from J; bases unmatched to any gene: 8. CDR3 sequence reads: CASSGSGGLMNEQFF. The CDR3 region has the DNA TGTGCCAGCAGCGGTAGCGGGGGGCTTATGAATGAGCAGTTCTTC.

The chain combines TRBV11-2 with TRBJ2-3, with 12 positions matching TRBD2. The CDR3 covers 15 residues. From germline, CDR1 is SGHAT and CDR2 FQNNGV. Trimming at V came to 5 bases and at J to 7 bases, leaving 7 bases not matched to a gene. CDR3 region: CASSMTSGGLNTQYF. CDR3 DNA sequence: TGTGCCAGCAGCATGACTAGCGGGGGTCTAAATACGCAGTATTTT.

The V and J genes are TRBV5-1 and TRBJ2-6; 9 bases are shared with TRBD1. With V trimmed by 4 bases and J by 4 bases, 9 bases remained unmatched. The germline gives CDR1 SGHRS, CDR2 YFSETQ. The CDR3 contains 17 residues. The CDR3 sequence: CASSTRDRVPGANVLTF. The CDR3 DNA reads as TGCGCCAGCAGCACTCGGGACAGGGTTCCGGGGGCCAACGTCCTGACTTTC.

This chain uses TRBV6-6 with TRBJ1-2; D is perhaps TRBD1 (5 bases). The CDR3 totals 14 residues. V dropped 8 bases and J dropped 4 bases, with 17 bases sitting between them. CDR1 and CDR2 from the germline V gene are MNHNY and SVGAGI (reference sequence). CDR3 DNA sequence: TGTGCCAGCTACGAGGAGGGGAGGGGCTATGGCTACACCTTC. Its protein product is CASYEEGRGYGYTF.

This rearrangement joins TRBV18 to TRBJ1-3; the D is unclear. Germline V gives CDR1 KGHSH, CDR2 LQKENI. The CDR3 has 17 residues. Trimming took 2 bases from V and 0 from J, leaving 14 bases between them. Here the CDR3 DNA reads TGTGCCAGCTCACCAGCAGCGAGCAGTTCCTCTGGAAACACCATATATTTT. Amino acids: CASSPAASSSSGNTIYF.

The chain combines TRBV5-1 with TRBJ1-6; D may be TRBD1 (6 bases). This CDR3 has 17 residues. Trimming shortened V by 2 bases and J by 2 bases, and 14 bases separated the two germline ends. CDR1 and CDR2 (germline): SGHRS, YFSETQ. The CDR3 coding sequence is TGCGCCAGCAGCTTAGGAGGGGACACCCCCTATAATTCACCCCTCCACTTT. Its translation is CASSLGGDTPYNSPLHF.

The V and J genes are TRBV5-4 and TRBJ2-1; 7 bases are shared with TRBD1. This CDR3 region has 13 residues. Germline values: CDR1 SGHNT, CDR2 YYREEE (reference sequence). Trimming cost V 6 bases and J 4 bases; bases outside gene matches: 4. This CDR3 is CASTSGGYNEQFF. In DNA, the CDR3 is TGTGCCAGCACTTCAGGGGGATACAATGAGCAGTTCTTC.

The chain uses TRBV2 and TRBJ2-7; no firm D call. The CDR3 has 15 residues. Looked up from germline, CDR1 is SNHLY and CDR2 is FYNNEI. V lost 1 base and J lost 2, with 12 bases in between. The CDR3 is CASSEGWTATYEQYF. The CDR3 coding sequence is TGTGCCAGCAGTGAAGGGTGGACGGCAACCTACGAGCAGTACTTC.

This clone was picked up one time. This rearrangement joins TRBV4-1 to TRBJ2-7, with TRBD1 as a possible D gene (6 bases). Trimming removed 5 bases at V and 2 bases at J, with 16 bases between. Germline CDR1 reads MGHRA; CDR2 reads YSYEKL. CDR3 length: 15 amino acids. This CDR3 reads CASSTTGSAAYEQYF. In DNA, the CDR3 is TGCGCCAGCAGCACAACAGGGAGCGCGGCCTACGAGCAGTACTTC.

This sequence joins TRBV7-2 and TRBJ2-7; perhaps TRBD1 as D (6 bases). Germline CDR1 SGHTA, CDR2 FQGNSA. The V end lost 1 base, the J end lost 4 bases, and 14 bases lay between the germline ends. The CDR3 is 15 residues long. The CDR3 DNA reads TGTGCCAGCAGCTTAGGGCAGGGGCCAACGTACGAGCAGTACTTC. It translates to CASSLGQGPTYEQYF.

CDR3: CASSPMTGTAGELFF. DNA of the CDR3: TGTGCCAGCAGCCCGATGACAGGGACCGCAGGGGAGCTGTTTTTT. The chain carries TRBV7-2 and TRBJ2-2, with 7 positions matching TRBD1. Germline-derived CDR1 and CDR2 are SGHTA and FQGNSA. There are 15 residues in the CDR3. Trimming cost V 5 bases and J 8 bases; bases outside gene matches: 11.

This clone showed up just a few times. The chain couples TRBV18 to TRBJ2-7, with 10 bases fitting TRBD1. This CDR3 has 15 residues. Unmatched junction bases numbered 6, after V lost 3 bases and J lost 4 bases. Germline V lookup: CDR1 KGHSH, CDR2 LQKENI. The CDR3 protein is CASSPGQGGPYEQYF. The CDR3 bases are TGTGCCAGCTCACCCGGACAGGGGGGCCCGTACGAGCAGTACTTC.

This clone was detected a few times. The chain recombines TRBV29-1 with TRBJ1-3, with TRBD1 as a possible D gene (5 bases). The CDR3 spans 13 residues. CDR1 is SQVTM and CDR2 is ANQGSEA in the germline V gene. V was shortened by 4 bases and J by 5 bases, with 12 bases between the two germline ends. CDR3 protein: CSVADRKRNTIYF. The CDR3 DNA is TGCAGCGTTGCCGACAGAAAAAGAAACACCATATATTTT.

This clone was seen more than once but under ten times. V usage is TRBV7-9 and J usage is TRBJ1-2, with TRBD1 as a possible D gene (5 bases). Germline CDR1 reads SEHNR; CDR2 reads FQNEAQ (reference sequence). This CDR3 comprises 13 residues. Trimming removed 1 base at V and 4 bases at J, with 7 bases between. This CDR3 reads CASSLDRTYGYTF. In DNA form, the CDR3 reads TGTGCCAGCAGCTTAGACAGGACCTATGGCTACACCTTC.

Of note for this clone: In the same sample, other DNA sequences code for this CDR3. In DNA form, the CDR3 reads TGTGCCAGCTCACCGGACAGTTCCAATCAGCCCCAGCATTTT. Translated: CASSPDSSNQPQHF. This chain uses TRBV18 with TRBJ1-5; TRBD1 is a possible D gene (6 bases). Germline V lookup: CDR1 KGHSH, CDR2 LQKENI. The V and J ends lost 3 bases and 3 bases respectively, with 9 bases between them. The CDR3 spans 14 residues.

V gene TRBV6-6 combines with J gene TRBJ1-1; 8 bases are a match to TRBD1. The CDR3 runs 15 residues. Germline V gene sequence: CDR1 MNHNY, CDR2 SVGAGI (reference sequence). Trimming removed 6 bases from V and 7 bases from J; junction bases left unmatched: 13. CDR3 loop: CASSQPGTGVFEAFF. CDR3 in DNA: TGTGCCAGCAGCCAGCCAGGGACAGGTGTTTTTGAAGCTTTCTTT.

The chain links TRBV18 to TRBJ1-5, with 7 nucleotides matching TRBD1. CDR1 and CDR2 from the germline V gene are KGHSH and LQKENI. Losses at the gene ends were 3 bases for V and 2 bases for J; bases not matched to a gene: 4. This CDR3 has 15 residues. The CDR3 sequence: CASSPGTEGNQPQHF. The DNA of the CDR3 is TGTGCCAGCTCACCGGGGACAGAAGGCAATCAGCCCCAGCATTTT.

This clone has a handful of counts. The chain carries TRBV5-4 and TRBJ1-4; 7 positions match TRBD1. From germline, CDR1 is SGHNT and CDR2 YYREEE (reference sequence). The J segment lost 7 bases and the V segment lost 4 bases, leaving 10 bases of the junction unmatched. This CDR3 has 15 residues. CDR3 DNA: TGTGCCAGCAGCACCATCGACAGGGTCGGTGAAAAACTGTTTTTT. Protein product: CASSTIDRVGEKLFF.

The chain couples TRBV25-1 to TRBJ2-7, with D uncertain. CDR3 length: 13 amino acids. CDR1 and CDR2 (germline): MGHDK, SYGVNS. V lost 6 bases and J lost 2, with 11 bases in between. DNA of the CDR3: TGTGCCAGCAGCCAGACTGATACCTACGAGCAGTACTTC. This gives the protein CASSQTDTYEQYF.